What follows is one T cell receptor (beta chain) and its context. TCRdb keeps only in-frame clones here, not all; method: immunoSEQ multiplex PCR. The sample has 85,000 to 95,000 clones, roughly 90% seen once. The data were obtained in a study of PD-L1 blockade in urothelial cancer. Study information: Male patients with bladder-origin urothelial cancer numbered twenty-five of 29.

Trimming removed 6 bases at V and 6 bases at J, with 14 bases between. Germline loops: CDR1 MNHEY, CDR2 SVGAGI. The CDR3 consists of 13 residues. Time point noted: pretreatment peripheral blood. Source: PBMCs, taken around atezolizumab (anti-PD-L1) treatment. The sequence derives from a woman aged 80 or over with urothelial cancer. This chain connects TRBV6-5 to TRBJ1-1; D is ambiguous. The CDR3 sequence: CASSLSTRAEAFF. The CDR3 DNA reads as TGTGCCAGCAGCCTATCGACGAGGGCTGAAGCTTTCTTT.